This TCR beta chain was recovered during a study of T cells in women clearing cervical HPV infection. Germline CDR1 and CDR2: SEHNR and FQNEAQ (reference sequence). The CDR3 extends over 13 amino acids. Some clones are missing from TCRdb's copy, which holds only in-frame ones; the method was immunoSEQ multiplex PCR. The sample data list tens of thousands of clones. Concerning this clone: The CDR3 end falls 3 residues outside the read, so it is completed with the germline J gene.

This chain uses TRBV7-9 with TRBJ1-2; D is unclear. Sequences were obtained from blood buffy coat. The sequence was obtained from a woman aged 18 to 75 with a cervical HPV16 infection that either progressed to CIN3+ or cleared (not recorded which). CDR3 sequence: CASSLVGSYDYTF. The sequenced part of the CDR3 DNA is TGTGCCAGCAGCTTAGTGGGCAGCTACGAC.